Listed here is a single T cell receptor (beta chain). Antigen: not known. This sample is drawn from a study of T-cell memory formation after mild COVID-19. Overall study context: The study found TCR clusters largely donor specific. General study results and limits: A subset of responding clones appeared in pre-infection memory, suggesting cross-reactive memory joined. Among CD4+ contracting clones, most were CM and EM, and CD8+ ones EMRA.

The authors produced TCR alpha and TCR beta cDNA libraries with sample barcodes and UMIs by 5'RACE using constant-segment primers. Each CDR3 protein is one row after TCRdb ran MiXCR on the 5' RACE reads. The sample records 300,000 or so distinct CDR3 sequences, roughly 15% being singletons. The V end lost 7 bases, the J end lost 5 bases, and 14 bases lay between the germline ends. Germline lookup yields CDR1 SQVTM and CDR2 ANQGSEA. CDR3 length: 12 amino acids. Sequencing was done on a sample of PBMCs or a T cell subset sorted from them (not recorded which). This clonotype originated in a man younger than 30 who had mild COVID-19 (a few samples of this study predate the infection). Cell type and time point are not known. The chain combines TRBV29-1 with TRBJ1-1; D call uncertain. CDR3 loop: CSAWAIGTEAFF. The CDR3, as DNA: TGCAGCGCTTGGGCCATTGGGACTGAAGCTTTCTTT. Combining the CDR3 with reference TRBV29-1 and TRBJ1-1 gives the whole variable domain SAVISQKPSRDICQRGTSLTIQCQVDSQVTMMFWYRQQPGQSLTLIATANQGSEATYESGFVIDKFPISRPNLTFSTLTVSNMSPEDSSIYLCSAWAIGTEAFFGQGTRLTVV.